The entry below gives a single TCR beta chain sequence along with its context. This sample is part of a study of shared clonotypes between healthy human individuals. TCRdb's table, derived via immunoSEQ multiplex PCR, lists solely in-frame clones and lacks some. The sample comprises approximately 2,000,000 clones, around 90% of which are singletons, and 0.37% rests with the top ten. Germline V gene data show CDR1 as LNHDA and CDR2 as SQIVND (reference sequence). The CDR3 covers 15 residues. J lost 0 bases, V lost 7 bases, and 6 bases had no gene match. The sequenced material came from naive CD4+ T cells from PBMCs. As for subset: CD45RA+ positively selected. The chain recombines TRBV19 with TRBJ2-3; 8 positions agree with TRBD1. The TCR comes from a man between 18 and 35 years old in good health. Some clones in this sample may be carry-over from other donors' samples. Here the CDR3 reads CASTETGDSTDTQYF. The CDR3 DNA sequence: TGTGCCAGTACCGAGACAGGGGATAGCACAGATACGCAGTATTTT. Variable domain in full (rest from reference TRBV19 and TRBJ2-3): DGGITQSPKYLFRKEGQNVTLSCEQNLNHDAMYWYRQDPGQGLRLIYYSQIVNDFQKGDIAEGYSVSREKKESFPLTVTSAQKNPTAFYLCASTETGDSTDTQYFGPGTRLTVL.